Below, 11 T cell receptor beta chains from the same sample are listed, as sequenced in a study of T cells expressing NK-cell markers. TCRdb reanalyzed the 5' RACE reads, giving one entry per CDR3 protein sequence and no DNA. This listing includes approximately 420,000 distinct CDR3 sequences. Sequenced: blood T cells: a sorted CD56 or NKG2C T cell subset, CD4+ or CD8+ T cells, or bulk PBMC T cells (not recorded which). The receptors originated from a woman aged 50 to 60 in good health.

This sequence joins TRBV5-5 and TRBJ2-3; TCRdb's D call of TRBD2 is untestable without DNA. The CDR3 sequence is 15 residues long. CDR1 is SGHKS and CDR2 is YYEKEE in the germline V gene (reference sequence). The CDR3 sequence is CASSHGDYTTDTQYF.

Here the CDR3 reads CASSRQGADGNTIYF. The V call is TRBV2, the J call TRBJ1-3; TCRdb calls TRBD1, which cannot be checked without DNA. Germline loops: CDR1 SNHLY, CDR2 FYNNEI. The CDR3 consists of 15 residues.

This chain joins TRBV7-2 and TRBJ2-3; the TCRdb call, TRBD2, lacks DNA for checking. Germline loops: CDR1 SGHTA, CDR2 FQGNSA. CDR3 size: 23 residues. CDR3 loop: CASSLVPGMGTSGRRSVTDTQYF.

The CDR3 is CATQLAGAYEQYF. The chain couples TRBV6-5 to TRBJ2-7; absent DNA, TCRdb's TRBD2 call cannot be checked. CDR1 MNHEY and CDR2 SVGAGI come from the germline V gene. CDR3 length: 13 residues.

The genes are TRBV7-2 and TRBJ2-1; the D call from TCRdb, TRBD1, cannot be confirmed without DNA. From germline, CDR1 is SGHTA and CDR2 FQGNSA. The length of the CDR3 is 15 residues. The CDR3 protein is CASSLGPGRKNEQFF.

This sequence joins TRBV29-1 and TRBJ1-2; TCRdb calls TRBD1, which cannot be checked without DNA. CDR1 is SQVTM and CDR2 is ANQGSEA in the germline V gene. The CDR3 loop spans 14 amino acids. The CDR3 is CSSGQGSSNYGYTF.

This chain uses TRBV11-3 with TRBJ1-1; no DNA is available, so the TRBD1 call from TCRdb remains unchecked. CDR1 and CDR2 (germline): SGHNT, YENEEA. The CDR3 is 15 residues long. The CDR3 loop reads CASSPVGQGSTEAFF. Supplemented by reference TRBV11-3 and TRBJ1-1, the full variable domain reads EAGVVQSPRYKIIEKKQPVAFWCNPISGHNTLYWYLQNLGQGPELLIRYENEEAVDDSQLPKDRFSAERLKGVDSTLKIQPAELGDSAVYLCASSPVGQGSTEAFFGQGTRLTVV.

CDR3 amino acids: CASSWVREDQETQYF. This chain uses TRBV5-1 with TRBJ2-5; TCRdb selects TRBD2, and the lack of DNA leaves this call unchecked. This CDR3 has 15 residues. The germline CDR1 and CDR2 sequences are SGHRS and YFSETQ.

This chain joins TRBV5-1 and TRBJ2-7. Germline V CDR1 and CDR2: SGHRS, YFSETQ. The CDR3 sequence is 11 residues long. CDR3: CAPKKVDEQYF.

The CDR3 region is CASSPHTGFEETQYF. This chain links TRBV4-1 with TRBJ2-5. From germline, CDR1 is MGHRA and CDR2 YSYEKL. There are 15 residues in the CDR3.

The chain combines TRBV27 with TRBJ2-1. Germline V lookup: CDR1 MNHEY, CDR2 SMNVEV (reference sequence). The length of the CDR3 is 13 residues. The CDR3 sequence is CASSPMPVGEQFF.